Below are 27 T cell receptor beta chains sequenced from a single sample in a study of T cell responses to AZD1222 COVID-19 vaccine. Profiled with immunoSEQ multiplex PCR; TCRdb holds only in-frame clones, not every one. The sample comprises 95,000 to 100,000 clones, about nine tenths of which are singletons, and 1.3% rests with the top ten. Sequenced here: peripheral blood, sampled on day 0 of AZD1222 vaccination. The origin of the receptors is an adult in good health.

This clone was detected once. The chain couples TRBV7-2 to TRBJ1-4; no clear D gene. Germline assignment: CDR1 SGHTA and CDR2 FQGNSA. The V end was cut by 3 bases, the J end by 8 bases, with 16 bases between. This CDR3 comprises 15 residues. This CDR3 is CASSLDLNSPEKLFF. CDR3 nucleotides: TGTGCCAGCAGCTTGGATCTCAACTCCCCCGAAAAACTGTTTTTT. Using reference TRBV7-2 and TRBJ1-4 for the parts outside the CDR3, the full variable domain is GAGVSQSPSNKVTEKGKDVELRCDPISGHTALYWYRQSLGQGLEFLIYFQGNSAPDKSGLPSDRFSAERTGGSVSTLTIQRTQQEDSAVYLCASSLDLNSPEKLFFGSGTQLSVL.

The chain joins TRBV2 to TRBJ2-2; 10 bases match TRBD1. The CDR3 runs to 17 residues. Germline CDR1 reads SNHLY; CDR2 reads FYNNEI. V was pared by 9 bases and J by 3 bases, with 13 bases of the junction left unmatched. CDR3: CARRGTGERDDTGELFF. The DNA of the CDR3 is TGTGCCAGACGGGGGACAGGGGAAAGGGATGACACCGGGGAGCTGTTTTTT.

The CDR3 nucleotides read TGTGCCAGTAGTAGCCGCCCTACAGAGGCGCCTTCCTACGAGCAGTACTTC. Its translation is CASSSRPTEAPSYEQYF. V and J are TRBV19 and TRBJ2-7; D is undetermined. Germline CDR1 LNHDA, CDR2 SQIVND (reference sequence). Trimming stripped 4 bases from V and 1 base from J, with 20 bases between. The CDR3 consists of 17 residues.

The chain is built from TRBV29-1 and TRBJ1-1; D is uncertain. CDR1 is SQVTM and CDR2 is ANQGSEA in the germline V gene. The CDR3 consists of 12 residues. Trimming pared 6 bases from V and 0 bases from J, leaving 8 bases between. CDR3 in DNA: TGCAGCGTAGATACGATGAACACTGAAGCTTTCTTT. Translated, it gives CSVDTMNTEAFF.

The V call is TRBV24-1, the J call TRBJ2-3; no clear D. V lost 3 bases to trimming and J lost 0 bases, with 6 bases between them. The CDR3 contains 14 residues. Germline V gene data show CDR1 as KGHDR and CDR2 as SFDVKD. The CDR3 nucleotides read TGTGCCACCAGTGATCCCACGAGCACAGATACGCAGTATTTT. Its protein is CATSDPTSTDTQYF.

This chain joins TRBV7-9 and TRBJ2-7; TRBD1 matches 10 bases. The CDR3 has 15 residues. Trimming removed 5 bases from V and 2 bases from J; junction bases left unmatched: 6. The germline gives CDR1 SEHNR, CDR2 FQNEAQ (reference sequence). The CDR3 spells CASSPWTGGPYEQYF. The CDR3 DNA reads as TGTGCCAGCAGCCCCTGGACAGGGGGGCCCTACGAGCAGTACTTC.

The rearrangement uses TRBV19 and TRBJ1-1; 7 nucleotides align to TRBD1. The CDR3 contains 16 residues. J lost 0 bases, V lost 3 bases, and 7 bases had no gene match. CDR1 is LNHDA and CDR2 is SQIVND in the germline V gene (reference sequence). The chain's CDR3 is CASSIWTGGMNTEAFF. Here the CDR3 DNA reads TGTGCCAGTAGTATTTGGACAGGCGGGATGAACACTGAAGCTTTCTTT. Drawing the rest from reference TRBV19 and TRBJ1-1, the complete variable domain is DGGITQSPKYLFRKEGQNVTLSCEQNLNHDAMYWYRQDPGQGLRLIYYSQIVNDFQKGDIAEGYSVSREKKESFPLTVTSAQKNPTAFYLCASSIWTGGMNTEAFFGQGTRLTVV.

V gene TRBV28 combines with J gene TRBJ1-5; D unresolved. Germline loops: CDR1 MDHEN, CDR2 SYDVKM. The germline V and J ends were trimmed by 2 bases and 7 bases, with 9 bases remaining between them. CDR3 length: 13 residues. The chain's CDR3 is CASSLVAGQPQHF. The CDR3 bases are TGTGCCAGCAGTTTAGTCGCGGGGCAGCCCCAGCATTTT. Combining the CDR3 with reference TRBV28 and TRBJ1-5 gives the whole variable domain DVKVTQSSRYLVKRTGEKVFLECVQDMDHENMFWYRQDPGLGLRLIYFSYDVKMKEKGDIPEGYSVSREKKERFSLILESASTNQTSMYLCASSLVAGQPQHFGDGTRLSIL.

With respect to this clone: Its ends do not fully match the called genes, so a read error is possible. The chain uses TRBV2 and TRBJ2-7; 8 positions match TRBD1. Germline CDR1 is SNHLY and CDR2 is FYNNEI. The CDR3 covers 13 residues. CDR3: CASREDRGYEQYF. The CDR3 nucleotides are TGTGCCAGCAGGGAAGACAGGGGCTACGAGCAGTACTTC.

The V and J genes are TRBV6-5 and TRBJ2-7; the match to TRBD2 covers 10 bases. V dropped 7 bases and J dropped 4; count of bases not matched to a gene: 10. This CDR3 region has 15 residues. Germline values: CDR1 MNHEY, CDR2 SVGAGI. The CDR3 coding sequence is TGTGCCAGCATCCCTAGCGGGGGCGTATCATACGAGCAGTACTTC. Protein sequence: CASIPSGGVSYEQYF.

This chain uses TRBV2 with TRBJ1-2; D unclear. CDR3 size: 13 residues. V was trimmed by 6 bases and J by 8 bases, leaving 16 bases between them. The germline gives CDR1 SNHLY, CDR2 FYNNEI. The CDR3 coding sequence is TGTGCCAGCAGAGCATCCTACCTGGGGGGCTACACCTTC. This translates into CASRASYLGGYTF.

The J gene is TRBJ1-2, the V gene TRBV28, with D unclear. CDR3 length: 13 amino acids. Trimming took 6 bases from V and 4 from J, leaving 12 bases between them. In germline, CDR1 is MDHEN, CDR2 SYDVKM. The CDR3 nucleotides read TGTGCCAGCAGCCCCGGTCCCCTCTATGGCTACACCTTC. Its translation: CASSPGPLYGYTF.

The chain couples TRBV30 to TRBJ1-1; tentative D call: TRBD1 (5 bases). Trimming took off 5 bases at V and 3 bases at J, with 16 bases between the two ends. The CDR3 spans 14 residues. Per the germline V gene, CDR1 is GTSNPN and CDR2 is SVGIG (reference sequence). The CDR3 reads CAWGGSWVHTEAFF. The CDR3 bases are TGTGCCTGGGGGGGATCATGGGTCCACACTGAAGCTTTCTTT.

The rearrangement uses TRBV27 and TRBJ1-6; maybe TRBD1 (6 bases). With 6 bases removed from V and 7 bases from J, the gap between germline ends came to 22 bases. CDR1 and CDR2 (germline): MNHEY, SMNVEV (reference sequence). This CDR3 comprises 17 residues. CDR3 sequence: CASSLPLYREGNSPLHF. The CDR3, as DNA: TGTGCCAGCAGCCTACCCCTATACAGGGAAGGAAATTCACCCCTCCACTTT.

The chain's CDR3 is CASSIDGVNYGYTF. DNA for the CDR3: TGTGCCAGCAGCATTGACGGGGTGAACTATGGCTACACCTTC. The gene calls are TRBV5-4 and TRBJ1-2; D not certain. Germline V lookup: CDR1 SGHNT, CDR2 YYREEE (reference sequence). The CDR3 runs 14 residues. V gave up 4 bases and J gave up 2 bases, with 12 bases separating them.

This clone is a singleton in its sample. J is TRBJ1-2 and V is TRBV7-3; a weak D match, TRBD1 (5 bases). The CDR3 loop spans 13 amino acids. Per the germline V gene, CDR1 is SGHTA and CDR2 is FQGTGA. The V and J ends lost 4 bases and 8 bases respectively, with 14 bases between them. Here the CDR3 reads CASSSYGTEGYTF. The DNA for the CDR3 is TGTGCCAGCAGCTCGTACGGGACGGAGGGCTACACCTTC.

This chain joins TRBV18 and TRBJ1-1, with unresolved D. Trimming removed 6 bases at V and 1 base at J, with 12 bases between. Germline V gene data show CDR1 as KGHSH and CDR2 as LQKENI. The CDR3 loop spans 14 amino acids. CDR3 coding DNA: TGTGCCAGCTCCCTAGAAGGTACGAACACTGAAGCTTTCTTT. It specifies CASSLEGTNTEAFF.

This chain links TRBV5-6 with TRBJ1-2; a weak D match, TRBD1 (5 bases). There are 15 residues in the CDR3. The germline CDR1 and CDR2 sequences are SGHDT and YYEEEE. The V gene lost 3 bases and the J gene lost 6 bases, with 18 bases spanning the gap. The CDR3 here is CASSWDEGARDGYTF. CDR3 in DNA: TGTGCCAGCAGCTGGGATGAAGGGGCGCGTGATGGCTACACCTTC.

The chain carries TRBV4-1 and TRBJ1-1; TRBD1 agrees at 8 bases. Germline V gene sequence: CDR1 MGHRA, CDR2 YSYEKL. V lost 3 bases and J lost 5; bases outside the gene matches: 8. The CDR3 runs to 15 residues. DNA of the CDR3: TGCGCCAGCAGCCATGAGGACAGGGTTGGTACTGAAGCTTTCTTT. Amino acids: CASSHEDRVGTEAFF.

The chain is built from TRBV28 and TRBJ1-4; no firm D call. The CDR3 runs 10 residues. V was cut by 6 bases and J by 5 bases, with 1 base left in between. Germline V gene sequence: CDR1 MDHEN, CDR2 SYDVKM. The CDR3 DNA reads as TGTGCCAGCAGGAATGAAAAACTGTTTTTT. Translating gives CASRNEKLFF.

The chain has TRBV11-2 and TRBJ2-3; D perhaps matches TRBD2 (6 bases). V lost 5 bases and J 1 base, leaving 13 bases between the germline ends. The germline V gene has CDR1 SGHAT and CDR2 FQNNGV. The CDR3 contains 15 residues. The CDR3 DNA follows: TGTGCCAGCAGCCTAGCACGGGAGCGCACAGATACGCAGTATTTT. Its protein product is CASSLARERTDTQYF. Supplemented by reference TRBV11-2 and TRBJ2-3, the full variable domain reads EAGVAQSPRYKIIEKRQSVAFWCNPISGHATLYWYQQILGQGPKLLIQFQNNGVVDDSQLPKDRFSAERLKGVDSTLKIQPAKLEDSAVYLCASSLARERTDTQYFGPGTRLTVL.

The V and J genes are TRBV19 and TRBJ1-2; D unclear. CDR1 is LNHDA and CDR2 is SQIVND in the germline V gene (reference sequence). V lost 7 bases and J 2 bases, leaving 17 bases between the germline ends. The CDR3 is 15 amino acids. Written as DNA, the CDR3 is TGTGCCAGTAAGGAGACAATCAGGCTCAACTATGGCTACACCTTC. Its translation: CASKETIRLNYGYTF.

The gene calls are TRBV28 and TRBJ1-3; 8 bases match TRBD1. CDR1 and CDR2 from the germline V gene are MDHEN and SYDVKM. The trim removed 4 bases at V and 4 bases at J, leaving 9 bases unmatched. The CDR3 has 16 amino acids. As DNA, the CDR3 is TGTGCCAGCAGTTCCCCCGGACAGGGATCAGGAAACACCATATATTTT. The encoded protein is CASSSPGQGSGNTIYF. The full variable domain, completed using reference TRBV28 and TRBJ1-3, is DVKVTQSSRYLVKRTGEKVFLECVQDMDHENMFWYRQDPGLGLRLIYFSYDVKMKEKGDIPEGYSVSREKKERFSLILESASTNQTSMYLCASSSPGQGSGNTIYFGEGSWLTVV.

The V gene is TRBV29-1, the J gene TRBJ1-2; D not resolved. Trimming shortened V by 4 bases and J by 2 bases, and 11 bases separated the two germline ends. The length of the CDR3 is 13 residues. Per the germline V gene, CDR1 is SQVTM and CDR2 is ANQGSEA. In DNA, the CDR3 is TGCAGCGTTGGGGGAGGAACAAACTATGGCTACACCTTC. It encodes CSVGGGTNYGYTF. Based on the CDR3 plus reference TRBV29-1 and TRBJ1-2, the full variable domain is SAVISQKPSRDICQRGTSLTIQCQVDSQVTMMFWYRQQPGQSLTLIATANQGSEATYESGFVIDKFPISRPNLTFSTLTVSNMSPEDSSIYLCSVGGGTNYGYTFGSGTRLTVV.

This chain links TRBV29-1 with TRBJ2-7; TRBD1 matches at 10 bases. The ends lost 4 bases at V and 3 bases at J; junction bases unmatched: 9. This CDR3 is built from 15 residues. Germline V gene sequence: CDR1 SQVTM, CDR2 ANQGSEA. CDR3 coding DNA: TGCAGCGTTGTATCTGGACAGGGGGTACGCTACGAGCAGTACTTC. Translating gives CSVVSGQGVRYEQYF.

Worth noting for this clone: Other DNA sequences of this sample code for an identical CDR3. The rearrangement joins TRBV27 to TRBJ1-1; no definite D call. The CDR3 totals 13 residues. CDR1 is MNHEY and CDR2 is SMNVEV in the germline V gene (reference sequence). Deletions cut 6 bases from V and 0 bases from J, with 8 bases between. The CDR3 DNA reads TGTGCCAGCAGCCCCCGGGTGAACACTGAAGCTTTCTTT. Amino acid sequence: CASSPRVNTEAFF.

The chain joins TRBV20-1 to TRBJ1-1, with unresolved D. Germline assignment: CDR1 DFQATT and CDR2 SNEGSKA (reference sequence). Trimming cost V 3 bases and J 0 bases, with 11 bases left between them. The CDR3 runs 14 residues. CDR3 DNA: TGCAGTGCTAGTATCAGGCAGATGAACACTGAAGCTTTCTTT. It is translated as CSASIRQMNTEAFF.